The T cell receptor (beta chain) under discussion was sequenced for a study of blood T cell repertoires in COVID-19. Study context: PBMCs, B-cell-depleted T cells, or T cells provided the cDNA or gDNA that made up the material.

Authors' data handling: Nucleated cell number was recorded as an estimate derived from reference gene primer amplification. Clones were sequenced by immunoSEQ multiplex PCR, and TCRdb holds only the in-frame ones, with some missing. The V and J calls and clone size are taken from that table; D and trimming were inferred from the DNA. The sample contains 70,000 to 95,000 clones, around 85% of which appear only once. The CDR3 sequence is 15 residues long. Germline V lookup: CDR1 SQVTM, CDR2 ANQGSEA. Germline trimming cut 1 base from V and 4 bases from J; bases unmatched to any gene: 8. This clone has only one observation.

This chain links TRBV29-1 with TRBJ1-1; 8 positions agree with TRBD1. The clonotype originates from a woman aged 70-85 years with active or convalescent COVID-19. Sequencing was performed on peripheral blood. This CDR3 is CSVEGVRGLGTEAFF. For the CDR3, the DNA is TGCAGCGTTGAAGGGGTCAGGGGGCTTGGCACTGAAGCTTTCTTT.